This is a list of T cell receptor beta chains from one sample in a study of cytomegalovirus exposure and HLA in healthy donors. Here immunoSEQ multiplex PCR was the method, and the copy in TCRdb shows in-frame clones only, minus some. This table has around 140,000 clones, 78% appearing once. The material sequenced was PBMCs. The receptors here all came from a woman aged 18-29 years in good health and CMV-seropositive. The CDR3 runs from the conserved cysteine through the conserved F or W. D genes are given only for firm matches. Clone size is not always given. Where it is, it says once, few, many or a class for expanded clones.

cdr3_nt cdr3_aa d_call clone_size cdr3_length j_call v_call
TGCGCCAGCAGCCAAGATTGGGGACAGGGAATCTTCCGCCACGAGCAGTACTTC CASSQDWGQGIFRHEQYF TRBD1 - 18 TRBJ2-7 TRBV4-3
TGTGCCAGCAGTCATCGGGACAGGGTCTATGGCTACACCTTC CASSHRDRVYGYTF TRBD1 - 14 TRBJ1-2 TRBV6-5
TGCAGCGTTTCCACTCTAGCGGGGGGAAACTACGAGCAGTACTTC CSVSTLAGGNYEQYF TRBD2 - 15 TRBJ2-7 TRBV29-1
TGTGCCAGCAGGAGGAGTGGGGGGGCCTACGAGCAGTACTTC CASRRSGGAYEQYF TRBD2 - 14 TRBJ2-7 TRBV28
TGTGCCAGCAGCCAAGACTACTCCGGGGCGGGGGGGCGTAATGAGCAGTTCTTC CASSQDYSGAGGRNEQFF TRBD2 - 18 TRBJ2-1 TRBV4-2
TGTGCCAGCAGCTTATTCCCCTCGGGGGAGATTAACTATGGCTACACCTTC CASSLFPSGEINYGYTF - - 17 TRBJ1-2 TRBV7-9
TGTGCCAGCAGTCACCGGGACAGGGTTAATGAAAAACTGTTTTTT CASSHRDRVNEKLFF TRBD1 - 15 TRBJ1-4 TRBV2
TGTGCCAGTAGTATCCCGGGACAGGGCCGTCAGGAGCAGTTCTTC CASSIPGQGRQEQFF TRBD1 - 15 TRBJ2-1 TRBV19
TGTGCCAGCAGCCTCAGACAGGTGTCCTTAGCCGAGCAGTACTTC CASSLRQVSLAEQYF - - 15 TRBJ2-7 TRBV11-2
TGCGCCAGCAGCTTAACGGGACAGGGTGACTATGGCTACACCTTC CASSLTGQGDYGYTF TRBD1 - 15 TRBJ1-2 TRBV5-1
TGTGCCAGCAGCTTATTGGTGGGGCCGTTCTCACAGAGCCAAGAGACCCAGTACTTC CASSLLVGPFSQSQETQYF - - 19 TRBJ2-5 TRBV7-6
TGTGCCAGTTGGCCCGCGACAGGGTATTATGAGCAGTTCTTC CASWPATGYYEQFF TRBD1 - 14 TRBJ2-1 TRBV19
TGTGCCAGTAGCCACCCCGGACAGGGGACACCCCTCCACTTT CASSHPGQGTPLHF TRBD1 - 14 TRBJ1-6 TRBV19
TGTGCCAGCAGTAAATGGACTAGCGGGGGGGCGGACACGTTCAATGAGCAGTTCTTC CASSKWTSGGADTFNEQFF TRBD2 few 19 TRBJ2-1 TRBV28
TGCGCCAGCAGCCAAGATTTTACGACAGGGCCGCAAAACATTCAGTACTTC CASSQDFTTGPQNIQYF TRBD1 - 17 TRBJ2-4 TRBV4-1
TGCGCCAGCAGTGAAGGACAGGGACGGGGCACAGATACGCAGTATTTT CASSEGQGRGTDTQYF TRBD1 few 16 TRBJ2-3 TRBV10-1
TGCAGCGCCCGGGACAGTTACTATGGCTACACCTTC CSARDSYYGYTF TRBD1 - 12 TRBJ1-2 TRBV29-1
TGTGCCAGCCGGGACAGCGTCAACTATGGCTACACCTTC CASRDSVNYGYTF TRBD1 - 13 TRBJ1-2 TRBV2
TGTGCCAGCAGCTCAAAGAGTAGCAGGGGCGATGGCTACACCTTC CASSSKSSRGDGYTF - - 15 TRBJ1-2 TRBV7-9
TGTGCCAGTAGTATGGGGCACGCCGGATCTGGCGAGCAGTACTTC CASSMGHAGSGEQYF - - 15 TRBJ2-7 TRBV19
TGCGCCAGCAAATCGACAGGGGATGGCTATGGCTACACCTTC CASKSTGDGYGYTF TRBD1 - 14 TRBJ1-2 TRBV5-1
TGTGCCAGCAGTCCCGGGGGGGGTAATGAAGCTTTCTTT CASSPGGGNEAFF - - 13 TRBJ1-1 TRBV7-8
TGTGCCAGCAGCTTGGGACTAGCGGGGGGCACAGATACGCAGTATTTT CASSLGLAGGTDTQYF TRBD2 - 16 TRBJ2-3 TRBV5-4
TGTGCCAGCAGTCCACAACAGGGTAGGGGTGAAAAACTGTTTTTT CASSPQQGRGEKLFF - - 15 TRBJ1-4 TRBV27
TGTGCCAGCAGTTGGCAGGGGAACTATGGCTACACCTTC CASSWQGNYGYTF - - 13 TRBJ1-2 TRBV6-5
TGTGCCACCAGCGGGGGACTCTCCGCTAGCACAGATACGCAGTATTTT CATSGGLSASTDTQYF - once 16 TRBJ2-3 TRBV15
TGTGCCAGCTCACCAACGACAGGGGACACTGAAGCTTTCTTT CASSPTTGDTEAFF TRBD1 - 14 TRBJ1-1 TRBV18
TGTGCCAGCAGTAGAGACCAAAACAGGGGTCAGCCCCAGCATTTT CASSRDQNRGQPQHF TRBD1 - 15 TRBJ1-5 TRBV28
TGCGCCAGCAGTGAAGGGCAGGGAAGCCAAGAGACCCAGTACTTC CASSEGQGSQETQYF - - 15 TRBJ2-5 TRBV10-2
TGTGCCAGCAGCTTGACAGCTAACACTGAAGCTTTCTTT CASSLTANTEAFF - - 13 TRBJ1-1 TRBV5-4
TGTGCCAGCAGCCCTAGTGGCAGATTTAATGAAAAACTGTTTTTT CASSPSGRFNEKLFF - - 15 TRBJ1-4 TRBV9
TGTGCCAGCAGCTTAGAGGAGTTGAGCACTGAAGCTTTCTTT CASSLEELSTEAFF - - 14 TRBJ1-1 TRBV7-8
TGTGCCAGCTCACGGGCCCGGCAGAATGAAAAACTGTTTTTT CASSRARQNEKLFF - - 14 TRBJ1-4 TRBV18
TGTGCCAGCAGCTTCGGTGTCGGTAGCCGGACAGGGGCCTCCTACGAGCAGTACTTC CASSFGVGSRTGASYEQYF TRBD1 - 19 TRBJ2-7 TRBV7-6
TGTGCCAGTAGTGGACAGGGGGGAAATTCACCCCTCCACTTT CASSGQGGNSPLHF TRBD1 - 14 TRBJ1-6 TRBV19
TGTGCTAGTGGTAACAGGGTACCTGAAGCTTTCTTT CASGNRVPEAFF - - 12 TRBJ1-1 TRBV12-5
TGTGCCAGCTCAACTCGACTAGCGGTAATAACGAACACCGGGGAGCTGTTTTTT CASSTRLAVITNTGELFF TRBD2 - 18 TRBJ2-2 TRBV27
TGTGCCAGCAGTTATCAGCGGAACACTGAAGCTTTCTTT CASSYQRNTEAFF - - 13 TRBJ1-1 TRBV2
TGCGCCAGCAGCTTGGGTCGGACAGGGAACGAGCAGTACTTC CASSLGRTGNEQYF TRBD1 - 14 TRBJ2-7 TRBV5-1
TGTGCCAGCAGTTTGGTGGCAGGGGTCAACTATGGCTACACCTTC CASSLVAGVNYGYTF - - 15 TRBJ1-2 TRBV27
TGTGCCAGCAGCTTAAGGACAGGGCCCGACCCCGCTGAAGCTTTCTTT CASSLRTGPDPAEAFF TRBD1 - 16 TRBJ1-1 TRBV5-4
TGTGCCAGCAGCTTAGAGGGGACCTACGAGCAGTACTTC CASSLEGTYEQYF - once 13 TRBJ2-7 TRBV7-9
TGTGCCAGCAGCGCAGGACAGAATGAAGCTTTCTTT CASSAGQNEAFF - few 12 TRBJ1-1 TRBV9
TGCAGCGTCACGGCGCAGGGGGAGTACAATGAGCAGTTCTTC CSVTAQGEYNEQFF TRBD1 - 14 TRBJ2-1 TRBV29-1
TGTGCCAGCAGCTCGGGACAGGGGACTCAGCCCCAGCATTTT CASSSGQGTQPQHF TRBD1 - 14 TRBJ1-5 TRBV7-9
TGTGCCAGCAGTGAGCGGGGCCCCGTTGGCTACACCTTC CASSERGPVGYTF - - 13 TRBJ1-2 TRBV2
TGTGCCAGCAGCCTCTGGACTAGCGGGGATACCCAGTACTTC CASSLWTSGDTQYF TRBD2 - 14 TRBJ2-5 TRBV5-4
TGCGCCAGCAGCTTGGTCGGAGGGGTAGGCGAGCAGTACTTC CASSLVGGVGEQYF - - 14 TRBJ2-7 TRBV5-1
TGTGCCACCAGCAGAGAGGGACAGTTTCAAGAGACCCAGTACTTC CATSREGQFQETQYF TRBD1 - 15 TRBJ2-5 TRBV15
TGCGCCAGCAGCCAAGATGTTTCACAGGGATCCTACGAGCAGTACTTC CASSQDVSQGSYEQYF - - 16 TRBJ2-7 TRBV4-3
TGCGCCAGCAGACTTGGGCCCTTCGGCGACGAGCAGTACTTC CASRLGPFGDEQYF - - 14 TRBJ2-7 TRBV4-1
TGTGCCAGCAGCTTAGTTCTCAGCGGGGGCTACAATGAGCAGTTCTTC CASSLVLSGGYNEQFF TRBD2 - 16 TRBJ2-1 TRBV7-2
TGCGCCAGCCGGACGGGACAGGGAGTATACGAGCAGTACTTC CASRTGQGVYEQYF TRBD1 - 14 TRBJ2-7 TRBV5-1
TGTGCCAGCAGCTTGGCCAGTCAGAATCAGCCCCAGCATTTT CASSLASQNQPQHF - - 14 TRBJ1-5 TRBV5-5
TGCGCCAGCAGCTTGCTAGCGGGGGGGCAAGAGACCCAGTACTTC CASSLLAGGQETQYF TRBD2 - 15 TRBJ2-5 TRBV5-1
TGTGCCAGCAGTCCCGTGACAGGGGGGATTGGTATGAAGAAACTGTTTTTT CASSPVTGGIGMKKLFF TRBD1 - 17 TRBJ1-4 TRBV28